The present T cell receptor beta chain was sequenced within a study of metastatic and nonmetastatic thyroid tumors. Study-level background: Patients with malignant and benign thyroid disease provided blood and tumor or nodule tissue, whose repertoires were compared.

Deletions cut 7 bases from V and 0 bases from J, with 11 bases between. The germline gives CDR1 DFQATT, CDR2 SNEGSKA (reference sequence). This CDR3 region has 13 residues. Prior to thyroid surgery, none of the patients had received any treatment. In the authors' workflow: The study built a papillary thyroid cancer distant-metastasis classifier from CDR3 differences across clinicopathological groups. TCRdb redid the clone calls on the PCR reads using MiXCR. The V and J calls were not made by the authors but by TCRdb's processing. The repertoire holds almost 35,000 clones, with less than 40% as singletons. This clone was detected a few times. Its specificity is not known. Overall study findings and caveats: TCR beta diversity was reportedly significantly higher in malignant thyroid tumors than benign nodules, in blood and tumor.

V and J are TRBV20-1 and TRBJ2-3; unclear D gene. This sequence originates from a female donor with papillary thyroid cancer or a benign thyroid nodule (not recorded which). Some clones in this sample may be carry-over from other donors' samples. Sequenced sample: tumor tissue. For the CDR3, the DNA is TGCAGTGGTCAGTTCGCTAGCACAGATACGCAGTATTTT. This translates into CSGQFASTDTQYF.